The 9 T cell receptor beta chains below were found in one sample sequenced in a study of T cell responses to AZD1222 COVID-19 vaccine. Sequenced by immunoSEQ multiplex PCR; TCRdb stores in-frame clones only, minus some. The table records 90,000 to 120,000 clones, more than 80% of them present only once. Sequenced here: peripheral blood, sampled on day 0 of AZD1222 vaccination. These receptors all stem from an adult in good health.

V is TRBV18 and J is TRBJ2-7; the match to TRBD2 covers 11 bases. V trimming: 6 bases; J trimming: 2 bases; junction bases outside the gene matches: 6. This CDR3 is 15 amino acids long. Per the germline V gene, CDR1 is KGHSH and CDR2 is LQKENI. The chain's CDR3 is CASSPGLAETYEQYF. Here the CDR3 DNA reads TGTGCCAGCTCCCCGGGACTAGCGGAAACCTACGAGCAGTACTTC.

CDR3 in amino acids: CASTQLMDGYTF. The CDR3 DNA is TGTGCCAGCACTCAGCTAATGGATGGCTACACCTTC. This chain connects TRBV28 to TRBJ1-2; D not certain. The V and J ends lost 7 bases and 6 bases respectively, with 12 bases between them. The CDR3 is 12 amino acids. CDR1 and CDR2 (germline): MDHEN, SYDVKM.

This clone was detected only once. The chain joins TRBV5-1 to TRBJ1-1; D gene unclear. The CDR3 consists of 14 residues. Germline V gene sequence: CDR1 SGHRS, CDR2 YFSETQ. V was shortened by 0 bases and J by 2 bases, with 8 bases between the two germline ends. CDR3 bases: TGCGCCAGCAGCTTGGTTTCCCAAAACACTGAAGCTTTCTTT. Its protein product is CASSLVSQNTEAFF.

The chain joins TRBV6-5 to TRBJ2-7, with D tentatively TRBD2 (6 bases). Per the germline V gene, CDR1 is MNHEY and CDR2 is SVGAGI. Trimming cost V 0 bases and J 5 bases, with 17 bases left between them. The CDR3 contains 16 residues. The DNA of the CDR3 is TGTGCCAGCAGTTACTCGATTAGCGCCCGGACTAACGAGCAGTACTTC. This encodes CASSYSISARTNEQYF.

This chain uses TRBV4-3 with TRBJ2-5; either TRBD1 or TRBD2 may fit D (5 bases each). The V gene's germline CDR1 is LGHNA and CDR2 YSLEER. Trimming left V 3 bases short and J 4 bases short, with 21 bases between. This CDR3 has 17 amino acids. DNA of the CDR3: TGCGCCAGCAGCCAGGGGATTCGTCCCGCTGGGGGAGAGACCCAGTACTTC. Amino acids: CASSQGIRPAGGETQYF.

The chain is built from TRBV12-3 or TRBV12-4 and TRBJ2-5; D gene uncertain. The V gene lost 5 bases and the J gene lost 2 bases, with 6 bases spanning the gap. CDR3 length: 12 amino acids. The CDR3 bases are TGTGCCAGCAGTCCCCTACAAGAGACCCAGTACTTC. This translates into CASSPLQETQYF.

The gene calls are TRBV3-1 (or the pseudogene TRBV3-2) and TRBJ2-2; D is perhaps TRBD1 or TRBD2 (6 bases each). Germline lookup yields CDR1 LGHDT and CDR2 YNNKEL (reference sequence). The germline V and J ends were trimmed by 2 bases and 1 base, with 11 bases remaining between them. The CDR3 spans 16 residues. The CDR3 sequence: CASSQRGPQNTGELFF. The CDR3 DNA reads TGTGCCAGCAGCCAACGGGGGCCTCAGAACACCGGGGAGCTGTTTTTT.

This CDR3 is CASSLESRGSEQYF. The CDR3, as DNA: TGTGCCAGCAGTTTGGAATCCAGGGGGAGCGAGCAGTACTTC. The chain couples TRBV27 to TRBJ2-7, with 7 bases lining up with TRBD1. The CDR3 is 14 amino acids. Germline CDR1 is MNHEY and CDR2 is SMNVEV (reference sequence). After removal of 3 bases from V and 6 bases from J, the junction contained 8 bases not matched to a gene.

This sequence joins TRBV10-2 and TRBJ2-3; D possibly uses TRBD1 or TRBD2 (5 bases each). This CDR3 comprises 14 residues. V was pared by 4 bases and J by 2 bases, with 10 bases between. Germline CDR1 is WSHSY and CDR2 is SAAADI. The CDR3 loop is CASSAGTLTDTQYF. The DNA of the CDR3 is TGCGCCAGCAGTGCCGGGACCCTCACAGATACGCAGTATTTT.